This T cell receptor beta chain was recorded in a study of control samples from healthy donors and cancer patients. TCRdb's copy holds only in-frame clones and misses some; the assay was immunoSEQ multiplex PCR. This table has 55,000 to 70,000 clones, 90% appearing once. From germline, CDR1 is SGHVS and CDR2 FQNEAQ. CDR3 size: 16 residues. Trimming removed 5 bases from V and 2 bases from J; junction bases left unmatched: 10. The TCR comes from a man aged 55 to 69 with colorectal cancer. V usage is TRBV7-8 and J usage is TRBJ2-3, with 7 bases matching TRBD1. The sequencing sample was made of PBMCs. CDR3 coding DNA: TGTGCCAGCAGCCTTGGACAGGCGGTCGACACAGATACGCAGTATTTT. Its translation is CASSLGQAVDTDTQYF.